This TCR beta chain was sequenced during a study of graft-versus-host responses after intestinal transplantation. Study details: Every recipient had anti-thymocyte globulin induction and 2 to 4 years of tacrolimus plus steroids.

The protocol was immunoSEQ multiplex PCR, while the TCRdb copy is restricted to in-frame clones and leaves out a portion. The table has under 140,000 clones, approximately 92% seen once. Germline CDR1 and CDR2: SGHAT and FQNNGV. V was clipped by 0 bases and J by 5 bases; unmatched bases: 5. The CDR3 is 15 amino acids. Notes on the study in general: Circulating GvH clone levels at their peak were associated with HvG declines (early post-transplant).

A word on this clone: What it recognizes is unknown.

The source was unstimulated CD8+ T cells sorted from spleen or lymph node cells, collected before intestinal transplant. The chain has TRBV11-2 and TRBJ2-7; 9 positions agree with TRBD1. The receptor was isolated from a human donor who received an intestinal transplant. The CDR3: CASSLERTGVNEQYF. The DNA for the CDR3 is TGTGCCAGCAGCTTAGAGAGGACAGGGGTCAACGAGCAGTACTTC.